This T cell receptor (beta chain) was recovered during a study of OX40 agonist ivuxolimab in advanced cancers. Study overall: People in dose escalation had one of these cancers: hepatocellular carcinoma, melanoma, renal cell or head and neck cancer. Of mixed ages from about 20 to 80 and averaging roughly 64 years, the group was about 86% male. One hepatocellular carcinoma and a couple of cutaneous melanoma patients partially responded.

Sequenced by immunoSEQ multiplex PCR; TCRdb stores in-frame clones only, minus some. The sample consists of about 62,000 clones, 60% to 85% of them appearing once. CDR1 and CDR2 (germline): LGHNA, YSLEER. Losses at the gene ends were 1 base for V and 5 bases for J; bases not matched to a gene: 5. The CDR3 totals 16 residues. The sequence was obtained from an adult with an advanced solid tumor such as melanoma, head and neck, liver or kidney cancer. This chain uses TRBV4-3 with TRBJ2-5, with TRBD2 identical over 12 bases. This sample comprised CD4+ or CD8+ T cells sorted from blood, obtained in a trial of the OX40 agonist ivuxolimab. CDR3: CASSQGLAGEGETQYF. Here the CDR3 DNA reads TGCGCCAGCAGCCAAGGACTAGCGGGGGAGGGGGAGACCCAGTACTTC.